The T cell receptor beta chain described here comes from a study of response to subunit inactivated influenza vaccine listed by TCRdb under 2018. Describing the broader study: The study used deep quantitative T cell receptor repertoire profiling to track responses to a trivalent subunit inactivated influenza vaccine. Broad study findings and their caveats: It was suggested by the authors that each seasonal influenza vaccination may recruit only a limited number of new T cells.

CDR3 length: 17 amino acids, cysteine to phenylalanine. The kept DNA is CDR3 alone, 51 bases in frame from the first base. The V and J ends are trimmed by 6 bases and 0 bases, leaving 17 bases between them. This clonotype was seen ten or more times. Its antigen has not been determined. No much larger clonotype is one base removed from it; base qualities were not supplied. The sample's time point label is to be understood as: approximately 40 days after influenza vaccine administration. Receptor libraries were prepared by RT-PCR. Sequencing was performed on an Illumina HiSeq 2500. TCRdb redid the processing of the public reads, applying fastp at Q25 and MiXCR, and retained in-frame beta chains. Each entry is one CDR3 protein sequence, shown with its most common DNA and genes. A total of around 150,000 distinct CDR3 sequences appear in this sample, roughly 11% of them only once. Of the sample, 9.5% to 15% falls within the top ten clones.

The sequence was collected from a man aged 45-65 years who received an inactivated influenza vaccine. Donor details come from another sample of the same person, matched by shared clones. The sequence joins TRBV12-3 or TRBV12-4 to TRBJ2-2, and the D gene may be TRBD1, 6 bases matching. This sample comprised non-naive T cells sorted from PBMCs, obtained roughly 47 days after vaccination. Explained via the paper, the cell subset or site label denotes: memory T cell fraction. CDR3 sequence: CASRPNYGTPNTGELFF. The DNA is TGTGCCAGCAGACCTAACTACGGGACACCGAACACCGGGGAGCTGTTTTTT.